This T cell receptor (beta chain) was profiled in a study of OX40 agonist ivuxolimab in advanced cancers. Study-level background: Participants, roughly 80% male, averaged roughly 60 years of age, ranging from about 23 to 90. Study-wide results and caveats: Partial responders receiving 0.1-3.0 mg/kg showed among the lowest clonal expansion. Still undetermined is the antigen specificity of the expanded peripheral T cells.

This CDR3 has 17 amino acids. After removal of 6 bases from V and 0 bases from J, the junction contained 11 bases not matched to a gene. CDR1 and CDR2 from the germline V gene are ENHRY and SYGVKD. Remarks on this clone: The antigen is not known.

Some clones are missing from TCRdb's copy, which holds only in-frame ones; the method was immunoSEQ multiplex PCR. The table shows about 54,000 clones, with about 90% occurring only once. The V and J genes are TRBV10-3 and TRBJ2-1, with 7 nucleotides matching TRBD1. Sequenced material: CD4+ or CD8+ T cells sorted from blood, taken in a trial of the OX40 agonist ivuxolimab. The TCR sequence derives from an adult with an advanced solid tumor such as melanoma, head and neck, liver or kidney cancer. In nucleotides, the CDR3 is TGTGCCATCAGGAGACAGGGCAATACGAGCTCCTACAATGAGCAGTTCTTC. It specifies CAIRRQGNTSSYNEQFF.